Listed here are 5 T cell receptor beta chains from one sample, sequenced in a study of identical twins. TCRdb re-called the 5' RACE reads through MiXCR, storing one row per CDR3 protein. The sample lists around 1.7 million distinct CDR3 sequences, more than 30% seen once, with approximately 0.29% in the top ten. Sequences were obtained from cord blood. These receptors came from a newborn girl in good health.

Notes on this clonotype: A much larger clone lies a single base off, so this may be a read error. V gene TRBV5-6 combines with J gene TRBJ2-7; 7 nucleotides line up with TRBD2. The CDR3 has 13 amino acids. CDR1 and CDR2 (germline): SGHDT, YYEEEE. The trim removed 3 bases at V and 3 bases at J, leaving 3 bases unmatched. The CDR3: CASSSAGYYEQYF. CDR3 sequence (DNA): TGTGCCAGCAGCTCAGCGGGGTACTACGAGCAGTACTTC. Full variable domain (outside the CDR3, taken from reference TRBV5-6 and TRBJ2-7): DAGVTQSPTHLIKTRGQQVTLRCSPKSGHDTVSWYQQALGQGPQFIFQYYEEEERQRGNFPDRFSGHQFPNYSSELNVNALLLGDSALYLCASSSAGYYEQYFGPGTRLTVT.

CDR3 loop: CASSQETSTFYEQYF. DNA of the CDR3: TGTGCCAGCAGCCAAGAGACTAGCACATTCTACGAGCAGTACTTC. The rearrangement joins TRBV4-2 to TRBJ2-7, with 7 positions matching TRBD2. With V trimmed by 0 bases and J by 3 bases, 5 bases remained unmatched. The CDR3 contains 15 residues. Germline values: CDR1 LGHNA, CDR2 YNFKEQ.

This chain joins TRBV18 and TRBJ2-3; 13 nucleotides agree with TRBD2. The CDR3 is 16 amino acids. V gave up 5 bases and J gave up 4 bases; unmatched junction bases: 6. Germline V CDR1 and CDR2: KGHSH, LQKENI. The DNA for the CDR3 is TGTGCCAGCTCAGAACTAGCGGGAGGGCCATCAGATACGCAGTATTTT. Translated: CASSELAGGPSDTQYF.

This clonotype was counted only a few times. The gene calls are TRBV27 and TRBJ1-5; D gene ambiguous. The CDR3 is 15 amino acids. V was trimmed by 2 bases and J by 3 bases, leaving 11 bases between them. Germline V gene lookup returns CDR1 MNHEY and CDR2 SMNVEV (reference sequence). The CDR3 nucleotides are TGTGCCAGCAGTTTAGTACGCGGACTCAATCAGCCCCAGCATTTT. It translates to CASSLVRGLNQPQHF.

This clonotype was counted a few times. CDR3 loop: CASHTGLDYGYTF. The CDR3 DNA reads as TGCGCCAGCCATACAGGGTTAGATTATGGCTACACCTTC. The chain employs TRBV4-1 and TRBJ1-2; D may be TRBD1 (6 bases). Germline lookup yields CDR1 MGHRA and CDR2 YSYEKL. CDR3 size: 13 residues. V lost 8 bases and J lost 5, with 15 bases in between.